This T cell receptor (beta chain) emerged from a study of T cell responses to AZD1222 COVID-19 vaccine. Clones were read by immunoSEQ multiplex PCR, and TCRdb kept only the in-frame ones, dropping some. The sample gives 150,000 to 200,000 clones, 85% to 90% of which show up once; 1.5% to 2% is in the top ten. The CDR3 is 14 residues long. CDR1 and CDR2 (germline): MNHEY, SVGAGI. With V trimmed by 6 bases and J by 7 bases, 5 bases remained unmatched. The study's findings and limits: Reportedly, nearly half of unique spike TCRs recognized epitopes outside B.1.351/B.1.1.7 mutations. Donor demographics were predominantly white British with a female majority; clonal diversity may be underestimated.

Regarding this clone: Antigen: not known.

The V and J genes are TRBV6-5 and TRBJ1-4; TRBD1 matches at 10 bases. Here the sequenced sample was peripheral blood, taken on day 0 of AZD1222 vaccination. This clonotype was obtained from an adult in good health. The CDR3 DNA is TGTGCCAGCAGGGGACAGGGGAGAGGTGAAAAACTGTTTTTT. This gives the protein CASRGQGRGEKLFF.